The subject of this entry is one TCR beta chain. Its antigen remains unknown. PCR was performed using 60 Vbeta and 13 Jbeta primers. Method: immunoSEQ multiplex PCR; TCRdb's copy keeps in-frame clones and lacks some. The listing contains 50,000 to 60,000 clones. This sample is drawn from a study of cytomegalovirus exposure and HLA in healthy donors. Trimming removed 0 bases at V and 2 bases at J, with 11 bases between. The CDR3 spans 16 residues. Per the germline V gene, CDR1 is SGHRS and CDR2 is YFSETQ. Study observations and caveats: TCR beta sequences reportedly predicted the HLA-A and HLA-B alleles of most subjects accurately.

The TCR originated in a male donor in good health and CMV-seronegative. The V call is TRBV5-1, the J call TRBJ2-2, with a tentative D call TRBD2 (5 bases). Sequences were obtained from PBMCs. CDR3 sequence reads: CASSLVPGLNTGELFF. The CDR3 DNA reads TGCGCCAGCAGCTTGGTACCAGGACTCAACACCGGGGAGCTGTTTTTT.